A single sample is the source of the 2 T cell receptor beta chains below, sequenced in a study of OX40 agonist ivuxolimab in advanced cancers. Generated by immunoSEQ multiplex PCR, the TCRdb table keeps only in-frame clones and is missing some. The sample includes around 53,000 clones, around nine tenths of them seen just once. Specimen: CD4+ or CD8+ T cells sorted from blood, collected in a trial of the OX40 agonist ivuxolimab. These receptors all stem from an adult with an advanced solid tumor such as melanoma, head and neck, liver or kidney cancer.

The gene calls are TRBV18 and TRBJ2-7; 10 nucleotides agree with TRBD1. Germline V gene lookup returns CDR1 KGHSH and CDR2 LQKENI. The CDR3 consists of 15 residues. J lost 6 bases, V lost 3 bases, and 8 bases had no gene match. The CDR3 coding sequence is TGTGCCAGCTCACCTTCGACAGGGGGCGCGTCCGAGCAGTACTTC. Translation gives CASSPSTGGASEQYF.

V usage is TRBV7-9 and J usage is TRBJ2-7, with a weak D call TRBD1 (6 bases). CDR1 and CDR2 from the germline V gene are SEHNR and FQNEAQ (reference sequence). The V and J ends lost 0 bases and 5 bases respectively, with 8 bases between them. The CDR3 is 13 amino acids. In nucleotides, the CDR3 is TGTGCCAGCAGCTTAGCACAGGGTCACGAGCAGTACTTC. Protein: CASSLAQGHEQYF.